What follows are 28 T cell receptor beta chains derived from one specimen sequenced in a study of blood T cells in healthy people across ages. Next came a second PCR, run for about 7 to 12 cycles, which used a sample-barcoded 5' primer along with a J-beta primer mix. Each CDR3 protein is one row after TCRdb ran MiXCR on the 5' RACE reads. The table includes approximately 1.5 million distinct CDR3 sequences, around 40% detected once. Sequencing used blood. The receptors derive from a woman in her late teens or twenties in good health.

This clonotype was picked up a small number of times. The CDR3 DNA sequence: TGTGCCAGCAGTAAGGGACAGGGGATGGTCACTGAAGCTTTCTTT. This gives the protein CASSKGQGMVTEAFF. This chain joins TRBV2 and TRBJ1-1, with 10 bases matching TRBD1. This CDR3 comprises 15 residues. V was pared by 5 bases and J by 4 bases, with 7 bases of the junction left unmatched. Germline CDR1 SNHLY, CDR2 FYNNEI.

In its sample, this clonotype was seen a few times. The genes are TRBV20-1 and TRBJ2-7; the D gene is possibly TRBD2 (6 bases). The CDR3 is made up of 12 amino acids. The V gene lost 5 bases and the J gene lost 6 bases, with 14 bases spanning the gap. Germline CDR1 is DFQATT and CDR2 is SNEGSKA (reference sequence). DNA of the CDR3: TGCAGTGCTGGATCCGGAGGGGTCGAGCAGTACTTC. It specifies CSAGSGGVEQYF.

This sequence joins TRBV7-2 and TRBJ1-5; D unclear. CDR1 and CDR2 (germline): SGHTA, FQGNSA. The CDR3 loop spans 15 amino acids. Trimming cost V 4 bases and J 6 bases, with 16 bases left between them. The DNA of the CDR3 is TGTGCCAGCAGCTACTACCGGGATAGTCCTCAGCCCCAGCATTTT. Encoded protein: CASSYYRDSPQPQHF.

On this clonotype itself: The junction departs from germline at one end; a sequencing error may be responsible. J is TRBJ2-1 and V is TRBV28; D uncertain. The length of the CDR3 is 13 residues. CDR1 is MDHEN, CDR2 SYDVKM, per germline. The CDR3 DNA reads TGTGCCGGCAGTTTACTTTTTCGGAATGAGCAGTTCTTC. Its translation: CAGSLLFRNEQFF.

The chain couples TRBV10-1 to TRBJ2-3, with 13 positions matching TRBD2. V shed 2 bases and J 2 bases; nucleotides not matched to a gene: 4. The V gene's germline CDR1 is WNHNN and CDR2 SYGVQD (reference sequence). The CDR3 loop spans 17 amino acids. The CDR3 coding sequence is TGCGCCAGCAGTGAGGGACTAGCGGGGGACTACACAGATACGCAGTATTTT. This sequence encodes CASSEGLAGDYTDTQYF.

In DNA, the CDR3 is TGCAGCGTCCGGGACAGCCTCAATCAGCCCCAGCATTTT. Translation gives CSVRDSLNQPQHF. V and J are TRBV29-1 and TRBJ1-5; 7 bases match TRBD1. The germline gives CDR1 SQVTM, CDR2 ANQGSEA. The CDR3 extends over 13 amino acids. Unmatched junction bases numbered 5, after V lost 6 bases and J lost 3 bases.

This chain joins TRBV14 and TRBJ2-2; TRBD2 matches 7 bases. CDR1 and CDR2 (germline): SGHDN, FVKESK. The CDR3 extends over 16 amino acids. V was clipped by 4 bases and J by 2 bases; unmatched bases: 7. Here the CDR3 DNA reads TGTGCCAGCAGCCTTAAAGCGGGAATAAACACCGGGGAGCTGTTTTTT. It specifies CASSLKAGINTGELFF. The full variable domain, its missing parts supplied by reference TRBV14 and TRBJ2-2, is EAGVTQFPSHSVIEKGQTVTLRCDPISGHDNLYWYRRVMGKEIKFLLHFVKESKQDESGMPNNRFLAERTGGTYSTLKVQPAELEDSGVYFCASSLKAGINTGELFFGEGSRLTVL.

The rearrangement uses TRBV12-3 or TRBV12-4 and TRBJ2-1, with D unresolved. The end of the DNA fits TRBJ2-7 better, so the J call may be wrong. The CDR3 has 17 residues. The CDR3 DNA reads as TGTGCCAGCAGTTTAGCATCCGGGCCCCCCAGCGCCAATGAGCAGTACTTC. Translated: CASSLASGPPSANEQYF.

The chain uses TRBV27 and TRBJ1-6; D remains ambiguous. The CDR3 runs 13 residues. The V end lost 5 bases, the J end lost 7 bases, and 9 bases lay between the germline ends. Germline assignment: CDR1 MNHEY and CDR2 SMNVEV (reference sequence). CDR3: CASSSYGNSPLHF. CDR3 coding DNA: TGTGCCAGCAGTAGCTACGGGAATTCACCCCTCCACTTT.

This clonotype was recorded a few times. This rearrangement joins TRBV18 to TRBJ2-3; D is undetermined. Trimming left V 4 bases short and J 1 base short, with 9 bases between. This CDR3 region has 14 residues. CDR1 KGHSH and CDR2 LQKENI come from the germline V gene. Here the CDR3 DNA reads TGTGCCAGCTCACGGAGCGCACGCACAGATACGCAGTATTTT. Translation: CASSRSARTDTQYF.

As to this clonotype: The junction departs from the called germline gene at one end, perhaps through a read error. The chain recombines TRBV27 with TRBJ2-7; D is uncertain. Per germline, CDR1 MNHEY and CDR2 SMNVEV (reference sequence). This CDR3 has 14 residues. The DNA for the CDR3 is TGTGCCTGCAGCCTTGCCGGATTTTCCTACGAGCAGTACTTC. It specifies CACSLAGFSYEQYF.

The gene calls are TRBV7-9 and TRBJ1-2; weak D call: TRBD1 (6 bases). The V gene's germline CDR1 is SEHNR and CDR2 FQNEAQ (reference sequence). This CDR3 is 17 amino acids long. V lost 6 bases and J lost 5, with 25 bases in between. The CDR3 nucleotides are TGTGCCAGCAGTTCGACTTTAGTACAGGGAATTCGATATGGCTACACCTTC. Its translation: CASSSTLVQGIRYGYTF.

This chain joins TRBV5-6 and TRBJ2-7; D gene ambiguous. The CDR3 covers 13 residues. Germline-derived CDR1 and CDR2 are SGHDT and YYEEEE. With 4 bases removed from V and 0 bases from J, the gap between germline ends came to 8 bases. CDR3 nucleotides: TGTGCCAGCAGCGCCGTATACTCCTACGAGCAGTACTTC. Protein sequence: CASSAVYSYEQYF.

About this clonotype: The junction departs from germline at one end; a sequencing error may be responsible. V usage is TRBV20-1 and J usage is TRBJ2-1, with D uncertain. This CDR3 region has 11 residues. Per the germline V gene, CDR1 is DFQATT and CDR2 is SNEGSKA (reference sequence). The CDR3 here is CCASPRYEQFF. The CDR3 DNA sequence: TGCTGTGCTAGTCCACGGTACGAGCAGTTCTTC.

The V and J genes are TRBV7-2 and TRBJ2-5; 10 bases agree with TRBD2. Germline V gene data show CDR1 as SGHTA and CDR2 as FQGNSA. Trimming cost V 5 bases and J 11 bases; bases outside gene matches: 20. The CDR3 sequence is 17 residues long. CDR3 sequence reads: CASSPKVTSGNYNEQYF. CDR3 in DNA: TGTGCCAGCAGCCCCAAGGTCACTAGCGGGAATTACAATGAGCAGTACTTC.

This rearrangement joins TRBV7-9 to TRBJ2-7; D might be TRBD2 (6 bases). Germline V gene sequence: CDR1 SEHNR, CDR2 FQNEAQ (reference sequence). This CDR3 has 16 amino acids. V was shortened by 3 bases and J by 2 bases, with 17 bases between the two germline ends. The CDR3: CASSFGLTGDPYEQYF. CDR3 DNA sequence: TGTGCCAGCAGCTTTGGACTAACGGGTGACCCCTACGAGCAGTACTTC.

This clonotype was picked up a small number of times. The V gene is TRBV11-2, the J gene TRBJ2-5, with D maybe TRBD1 (5 bases). V dropped 7 bases and J dropped 1 base, with 10 bases sitting between them. Per the germline V gene, CDR1 is SGHAT and CDR2 is FQNNGV. CDR3 length: 13 amino acids. The DNA of the CDR3 is TGTGCCAGCACTAGGGGCTCCCAAGAGACCCAGTACTTC. Its protein is CASTRGSQETQYF.

The chain couples TRBV4-1 to TRBJ2-4, with 8 positions matching TRBD2. Germline V CDR1 and CDR2: MGHRA, YSYEKL. The ends lost 5 bases at V and 0 bases at J; junction bases unmatched: 12. This CDR3 has 18 amino acids. CDR3 protein: CASSAGLAKGLAKNIQYF. As DNA, the CDR3 is TGCGCCAGCAGCGCTGGACTAGCTAAGGGGCTAGCCAAAAACATTCAGTACTTC.

This clonotype turned up a few times. The chain couples TRBV7-2 to TRBJ2-1; D uncertain. Trimming pared 0 bases from V and 4 bases from J, leaving 10 bases between. The CDR3 length is 15 residues. The V gene's germline CDR1 is SGHTA and CDR2 FQGNSA. CDR3 sequence reads: CASSLAGRDYNEQFF. The CDR3 coding sequence is TGTGCCAGCAGCTTAGCCGGCCGCGATTACAATGAGCAGTTCTTC.

The V and J genes are TRBV6-5 and TRBJ2-3; D not resolved. CDR3 length equals 15 residues. Germline CDR1 is MNHEY and CDR2 is SVGAGI. Trimming removed 5 bases from V and 0 bases from J, with 12 bases in between. CDR3 loop: CASSPGRRSTDTQYF. The CDR3 DNA is TGTGCCAGCAGTCCCGGGCGCCGTAGCACAGATACGCAGTATTTT.

This clonotype has more than one count but fewer than ten. The chain uses TRBV12-3 or TRBV12-4 and TRBJ1-2; 7 positions match TRBD1. V lost 3 bases, J lost 3 bases, and 7 bases stayed unmatched. The CDR3 has 15 amino acids. CDR3 coding DNA: TGTGCCAGCAGTTTGAGGGGGCGCATAGACTATGGCTACACCTTC. Translation gives CASSLRGRIDYGYTF.

Only a few counts were recorded for this clonotype. The gene calls are TRBV9 and TRBJ2-7, with D perhaps matching TRBD1 (6 bases). This CDR3 region has 13 residues. In germline, CDR1 is SGDLS, CDR2 YYNGEE. Trimming shortened V by 0 bases and J by 5 bases, and 9 bases separated the two germline ends. The chain's CDR3 is CASSVGTGHEQYF. The CDR3 DNA sequence: TGTGCCAGCAGCGTAGGTACAGGGCACGAGCAGTACTTC. Complete variable domain (other parts from reference TRBV9 and TRBJ2-7): DSGVTQTPKHLITATGQRVTLRCSPRSGDLSVYWYQQSLDQGLQFLIQYYNGEERAKGNILERFSAQQFPDLHSELNLSSLELGDSALYFCASSVGTGHEQYFGPGTRLTVT.

This chain links TRBV2 with TRBJ2-7, with unresolved D. The CDR3 is 13 amino acids. Trimming removed 2 bases at V and 2 bases at J, with 7 bases between. CDR1 SNHLY and CDR2 FYNNEI come from the germline V gene. In nucleotides, the CDR3 is TGTGCCAGCAGTGAAATGGTTGCCTACGAGCAGTACTTC. Translating it yields CASSEMVAYEQYF.

This clonotype was counted only a few times. The rearrangement links TRBV5-1 to TRBJ1-2; perhaps TRBD1 as D (5 bases). This CDR3 comprises 19 residues. The germline V gene has CDR1 SGHRS and CDR2 YFSETQ. V was trimmed by 4 bases and J by 2 bases, leaving 27 bases between them. The CDR3 DNA is TGCGCCAGCAGCACATATCCAATACAGGTCCCGGGTCAAAACTATGGCTACACCTTC. Residues: CASSTYPIQVPGQNYGYTF.

The J gene is TRBJ1-5, the V gene TRBV2; no definite D call. The CDR3 loop spans 12 amino acids. V lost 4 bases and J lost 5, with 6 bases in between. Per germline, CDR1 SNHLY and CDR2 FYNNEI. CDR3 region: CASSGGDQPQHF. In DNA form, the CDR3 reads TGTGCCAGCAGTGGAGGAGATCAGCCCCAGCATTTT.

The CDR3 DNA is TGTGCCAGCAGCCCCCCGGACAGGGCCAACACTGAAGCTTTCTTT. Its protein is CASSPPDRANTEAFF. This rearrangement joins TRBV11-3 to TRBJ1-1, with 8 bases lining up with TRBD1. Germline assignment: CDR1 SGHNT and CDR2 YENEEA. The trim removed 5 bases at V and 2 bases at J, leaving 7 bases unmatched. This CDR3 comprises 15 residues.

The J gene is TRBJ2-3, the V gene TRBV24-1, with D unclear. The CDR3 covers 13 residues. Deletions cut 1 base from V and 4 bases from J, with 5 bases between. Germline V gene data show CDR1 as KGHDR and CDR2 as SFDVKD. CDR3 in DNA: TGTGCCACCAGTGATTTTAGGGCAGATACGCAGTATTTT. Residues: CATSDFRADTQYF.

V and J are TRBV27 and TRBJ1-1, with 7 bases identical to TRBD1. The J segment lost 2 bases and the V segment lost 5 bases, leaving 14 bases of the junction unmatched. This CDR3 is built from 17 residues. In germline, CDR1 is MNHEY, CDR2 SMNVEV (reference sequence). DNA of the CDR3: TGTGCCAGCAGTCTAACTGTCCGGGACAGCCTTAACACTGAAGCTTTCTTT. Translated: CASSLTVRDSLNTEAFF.